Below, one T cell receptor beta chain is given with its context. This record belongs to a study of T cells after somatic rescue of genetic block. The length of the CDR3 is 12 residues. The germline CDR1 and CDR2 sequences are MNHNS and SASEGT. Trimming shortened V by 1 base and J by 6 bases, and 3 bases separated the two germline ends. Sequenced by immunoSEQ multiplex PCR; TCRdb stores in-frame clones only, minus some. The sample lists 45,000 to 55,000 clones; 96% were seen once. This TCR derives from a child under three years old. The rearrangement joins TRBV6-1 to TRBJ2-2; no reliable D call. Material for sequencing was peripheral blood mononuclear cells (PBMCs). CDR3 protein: CASSEGAGELFF. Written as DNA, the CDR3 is TGTGCCAGCAGTGAAGGGGCCGGGGAGCTGTTTTTT.